This T cell receptor (beta chain) originates from a study of Graves' ophthalmopathy and Graves' hyperthyroidism. Study-level findings and limits: Both an approximately 71% sensitivity and a 72.22% specificity characterized the model's predictions of ophthalmopathy progression.

Researchers took RNA transcripts and amplified TCR beta CDR3 regions from them. An initial RT-PCR round employing HTBI primers preceded a second-round multiplex PCR. TCRdb called the multiplex PCR reads again in MiXCR, with one record for every CDR3 protein. Found here are roughly 480,000 distinct CDR3 sequences, approximately 15% of them singletons; the top ten hold roughly 9.8%. This clonotype was counted many times. The antigen remains undetermined. This CDR3 contains 15 residues. Germline CDR1 and CDR2: GTSNPN and SVGIG (reference sequence). V dropped 0 bases and J dropped 6 bases, with 15 bases sitting between them. Moderate-to-severe activity, CAS ≥3, NOSPECS ≥4 and duration under 3 months were recorded for donors with ophthalmopathy. The diagnosis was founded upon clinical symptoms, serum thyroxine, TRAb, thyroid ultrasound and orbital computed tomography. 8.5 to 10 ml of fresh blood yielded the PBMCs by density gradient.

Sequenced input: blood. This TCR derives from a woman aged 25 to 45 with Graves' ophthalmopathy. The J gene is TRBJ2-1, the V gene TRBV30; either TRBD1 or TRBD2 may supply D (7 bases each). This CDR3 is CAWSVLPGGGNEQFF. The CDR3, as DNA: TGTGCCTGGAGTGTGCTCCCAGGGGGGGGCAATGAGCAGTTCTTC.